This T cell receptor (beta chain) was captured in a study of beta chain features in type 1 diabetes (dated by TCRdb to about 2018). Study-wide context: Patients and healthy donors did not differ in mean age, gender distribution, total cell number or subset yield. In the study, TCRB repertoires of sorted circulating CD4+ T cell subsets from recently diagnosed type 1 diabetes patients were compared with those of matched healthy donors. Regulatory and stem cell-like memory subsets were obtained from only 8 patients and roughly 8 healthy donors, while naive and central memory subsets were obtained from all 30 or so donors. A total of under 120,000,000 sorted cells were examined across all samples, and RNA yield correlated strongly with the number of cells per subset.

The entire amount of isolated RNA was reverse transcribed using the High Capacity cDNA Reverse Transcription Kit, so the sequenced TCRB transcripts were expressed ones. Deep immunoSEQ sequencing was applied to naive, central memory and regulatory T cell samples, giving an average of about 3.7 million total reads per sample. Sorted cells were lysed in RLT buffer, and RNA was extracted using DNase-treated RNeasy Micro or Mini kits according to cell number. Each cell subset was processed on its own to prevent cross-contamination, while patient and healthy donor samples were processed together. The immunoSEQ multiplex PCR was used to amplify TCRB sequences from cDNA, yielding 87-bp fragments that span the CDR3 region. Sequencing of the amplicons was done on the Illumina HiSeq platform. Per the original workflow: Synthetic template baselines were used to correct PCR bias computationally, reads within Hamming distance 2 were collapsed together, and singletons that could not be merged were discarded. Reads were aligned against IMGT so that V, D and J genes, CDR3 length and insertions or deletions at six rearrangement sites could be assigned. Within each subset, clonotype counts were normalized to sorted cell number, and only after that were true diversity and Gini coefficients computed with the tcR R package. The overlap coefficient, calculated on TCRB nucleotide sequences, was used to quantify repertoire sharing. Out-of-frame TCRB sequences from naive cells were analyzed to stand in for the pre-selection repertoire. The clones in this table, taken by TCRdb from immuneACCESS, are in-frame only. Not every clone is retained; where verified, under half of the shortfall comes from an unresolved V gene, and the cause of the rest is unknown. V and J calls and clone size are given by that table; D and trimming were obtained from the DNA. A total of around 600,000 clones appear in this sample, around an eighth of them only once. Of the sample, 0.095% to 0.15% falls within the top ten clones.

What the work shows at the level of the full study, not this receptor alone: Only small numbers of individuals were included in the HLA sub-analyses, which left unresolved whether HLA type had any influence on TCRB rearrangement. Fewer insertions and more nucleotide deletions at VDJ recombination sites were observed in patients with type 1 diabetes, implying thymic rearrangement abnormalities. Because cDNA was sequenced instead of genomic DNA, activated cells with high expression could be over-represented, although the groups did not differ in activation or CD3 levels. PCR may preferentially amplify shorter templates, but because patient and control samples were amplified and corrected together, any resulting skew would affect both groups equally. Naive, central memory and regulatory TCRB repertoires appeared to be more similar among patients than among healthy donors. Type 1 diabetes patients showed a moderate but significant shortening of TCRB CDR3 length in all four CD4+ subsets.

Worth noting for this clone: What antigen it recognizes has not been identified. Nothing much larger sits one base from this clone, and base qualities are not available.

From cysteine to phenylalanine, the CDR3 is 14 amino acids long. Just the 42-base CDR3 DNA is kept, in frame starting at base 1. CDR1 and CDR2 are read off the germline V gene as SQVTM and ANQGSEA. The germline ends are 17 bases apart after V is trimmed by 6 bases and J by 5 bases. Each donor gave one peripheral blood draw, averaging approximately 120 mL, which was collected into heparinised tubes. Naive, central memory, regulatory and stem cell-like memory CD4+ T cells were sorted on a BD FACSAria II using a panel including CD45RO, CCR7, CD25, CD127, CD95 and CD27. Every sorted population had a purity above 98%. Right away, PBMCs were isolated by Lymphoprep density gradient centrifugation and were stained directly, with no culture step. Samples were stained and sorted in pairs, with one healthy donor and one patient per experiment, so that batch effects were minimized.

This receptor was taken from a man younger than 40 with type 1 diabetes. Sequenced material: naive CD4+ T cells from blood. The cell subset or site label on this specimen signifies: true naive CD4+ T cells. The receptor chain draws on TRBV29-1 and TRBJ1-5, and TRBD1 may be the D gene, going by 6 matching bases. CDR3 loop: CSVVQGGSDQPQHF. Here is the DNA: TGCAGCGTCGTACAGGGTGGGAGCGATCAGCCCCAGCATTTT. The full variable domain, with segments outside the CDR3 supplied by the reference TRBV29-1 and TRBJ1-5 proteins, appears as SAVISQKPSRDICQRGTSLTIQCQVDSQVTMMFWYRQQPGQSLTLIATANQGSEATYESGFVIDKFPISRPNLTFSTLTVSNMSPEDSSIYLCSVVQGGSDQPQHFGDGTRLSIL.